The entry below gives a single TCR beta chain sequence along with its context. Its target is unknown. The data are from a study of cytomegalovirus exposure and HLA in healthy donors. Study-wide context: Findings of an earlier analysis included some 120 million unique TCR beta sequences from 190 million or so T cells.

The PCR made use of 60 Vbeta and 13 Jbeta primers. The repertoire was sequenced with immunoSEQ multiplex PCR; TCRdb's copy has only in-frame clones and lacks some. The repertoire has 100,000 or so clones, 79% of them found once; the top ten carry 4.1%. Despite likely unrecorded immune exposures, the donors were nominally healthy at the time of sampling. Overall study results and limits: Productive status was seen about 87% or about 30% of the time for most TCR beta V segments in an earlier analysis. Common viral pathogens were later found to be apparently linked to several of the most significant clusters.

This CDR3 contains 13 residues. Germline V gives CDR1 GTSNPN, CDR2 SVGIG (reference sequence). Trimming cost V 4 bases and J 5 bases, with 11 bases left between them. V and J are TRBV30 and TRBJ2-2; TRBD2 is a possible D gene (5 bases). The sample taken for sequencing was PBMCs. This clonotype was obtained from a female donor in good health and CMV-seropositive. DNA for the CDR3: TGTGCCTGGACTAGCCGAAGTACCGGGGAGCTGTTTTTT. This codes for CAWTSRSTGELFF.